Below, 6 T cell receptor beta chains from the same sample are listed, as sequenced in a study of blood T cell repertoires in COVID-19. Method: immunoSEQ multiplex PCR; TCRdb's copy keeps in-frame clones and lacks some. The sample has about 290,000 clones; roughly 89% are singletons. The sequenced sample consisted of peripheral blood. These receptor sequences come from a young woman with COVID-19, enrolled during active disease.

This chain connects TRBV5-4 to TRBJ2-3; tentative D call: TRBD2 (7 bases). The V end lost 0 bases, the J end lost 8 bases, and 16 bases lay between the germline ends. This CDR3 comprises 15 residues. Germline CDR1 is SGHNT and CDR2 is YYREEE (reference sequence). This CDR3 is CASSLAGEGGSTQYF. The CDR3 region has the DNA TGTGCCAGCAGCTTGGCCGGGGAGGGGGGGAGTACGCAGTATTTT.

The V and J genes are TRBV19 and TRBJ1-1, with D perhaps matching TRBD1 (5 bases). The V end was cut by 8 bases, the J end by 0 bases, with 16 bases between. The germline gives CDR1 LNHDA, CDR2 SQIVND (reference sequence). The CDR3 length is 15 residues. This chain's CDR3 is CASSTRGQMNTEAFF. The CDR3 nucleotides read TGTGCCAGTTCCACGCGGGGCCAGATGAACACTGAAGCTTTCTTT.

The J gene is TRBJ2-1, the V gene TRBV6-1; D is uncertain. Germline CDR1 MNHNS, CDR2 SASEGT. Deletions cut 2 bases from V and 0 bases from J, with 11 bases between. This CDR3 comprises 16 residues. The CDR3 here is CASSETAISSYNEQFF. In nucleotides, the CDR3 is TGTGCCAGCAGTGAAACAGCAATTAGCTCCTACAATGAGCAGTTCTTC.

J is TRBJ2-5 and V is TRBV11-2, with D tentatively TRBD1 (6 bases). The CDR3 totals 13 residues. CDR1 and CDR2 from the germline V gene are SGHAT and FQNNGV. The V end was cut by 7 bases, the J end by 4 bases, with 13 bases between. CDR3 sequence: CASTTGTRETQYF. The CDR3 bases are TGTGCCAGCACCACTGGGACACGAGAGACCCAGTACTTC.

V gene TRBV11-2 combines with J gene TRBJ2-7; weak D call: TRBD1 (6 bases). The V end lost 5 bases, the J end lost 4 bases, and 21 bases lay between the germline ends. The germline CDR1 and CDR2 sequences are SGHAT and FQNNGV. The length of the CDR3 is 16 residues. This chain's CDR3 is CASSNNRAELSYEQYF. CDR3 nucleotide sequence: TGTGCCAGCAGCAATAACAGGGCCGAACTTTCTTACGAGCAGTACTTC.

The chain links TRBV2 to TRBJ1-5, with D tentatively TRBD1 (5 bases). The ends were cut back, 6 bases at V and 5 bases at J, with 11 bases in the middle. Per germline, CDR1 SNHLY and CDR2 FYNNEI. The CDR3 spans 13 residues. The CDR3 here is CASRIGGYQPQHF. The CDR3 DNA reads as TGTGCCAGCAGGATCGGGGGGTATCAGCCCCAGCATTTT.